This T cell receptor (beta chain) was recorded in a study of cytomegalovirus exposure and HLA in healthy donors. Overall study: A prior study identified 117 million unique TCR beta sequences from about 180 million T cells. Study-wide points: The study flagged some 170 TCR beta chains as cytomegalovirus-associated.

Turning to this clone: Its matching antigen is unknown. The sample contains more than one DNA sequence encoding this CDR3.

The PCR contained 60 Vbeta and 13 Jbeta primers. The method was immunoSEQ multiplex PCR; TCRdb's version includes in-frame clones alone and lacks a portion of them. The sample comprises around 200,000 clones, 65% to 80% of which are singletons, and about 5% rests with the top ten. Healthy bone marrow donors made up the cohort. Germline CDR1 is MNHEY and CDR2 is SMNVEV (reference sequence). Unmatched junction bases numbered 7, after V lost 5 bases and J lost 4 bases. This CDR3 contains 15 residues. The source material was PBMCs. This TCR was recovered from a man younger than 40 in good health and CMV-seropositive. This rearrangement joins TRBV27 to TRBJ1-4; 7 bases fit TRBD1. CDR3 protein: CASSPWDRVNEKLFF. The CDR3 bases are TGTGCCAGCAGTCCCTGGGACAGAGTTAATGAAAAACTGTTTTTT.